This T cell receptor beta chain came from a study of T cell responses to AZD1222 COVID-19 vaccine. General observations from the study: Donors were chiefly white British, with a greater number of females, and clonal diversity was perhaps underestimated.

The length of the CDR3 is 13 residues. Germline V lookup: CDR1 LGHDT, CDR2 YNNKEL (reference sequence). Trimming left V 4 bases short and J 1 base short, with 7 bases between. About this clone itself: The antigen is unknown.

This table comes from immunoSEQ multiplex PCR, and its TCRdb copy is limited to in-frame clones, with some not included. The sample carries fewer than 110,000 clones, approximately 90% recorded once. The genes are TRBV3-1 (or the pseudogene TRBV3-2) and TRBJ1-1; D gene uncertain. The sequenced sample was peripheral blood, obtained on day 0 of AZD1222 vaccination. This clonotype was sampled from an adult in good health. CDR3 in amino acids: CASSPWENTEAFF. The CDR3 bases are TGTGCCAGCAGCCCTTGGGAGAACACTGAAGCTTTCTTT.